These T cell receptor beta chains were read from a single sample in a study of molecular identifiers for immune sequencing clone quantification. TCRdb called the PCR reads again in MiXCR, with one record for every CDR3 protein. Of a few hundred thousand distinct CDR3 sequences in the sample, about a fifth were seen once. The sequencing input was naive CD8+ T cells from blood, with Jurkat cell RNA spiked in. The receptors stem from a human donor in good health. Some libraries in this study had Jurkat cell RNA spiked in. The CDR3 runs from the conserved cysteine through the conserved F or W. The D gene is left open where the match is weak. Only some rows state a clone size, as once, few, many or a class for expanded clones.

TRBV3-1	many	-	TRBJ1-1	CASSQESSPATEAFF	TGTGCCAGCAGCCAAGAATCATCTCCGGCGACTGAAGCTTTCTTT
TRBV18	-	TRBD1	TRBJ1-4	CASSPSTGIEKLFF	TGTGCCAGCTCACCTTCGACAGGGATTGAAAAACTGTTTTTT
TRBV7-9	few	TRBD1	TRBJ2-5	CASSPTRTGGWEETQYF	TGTGCCAGCAGCCCTACCAGGACAGGGGGCTGGGAAGAGACCCAGTACTTC
TRBV6-2/TRBV6-3	-	-	TRBJ2-1	CASSYIPGARDEQFF	TGTGCCAGCAGTTATATCCCGGGGGCCCGGGATGAGCAGTTCTTC
TRBV20-1	few	-	TRBJ2-2	CSARDLSRENTGELFF	TGCAGTGCTAGAGATTTATCGAGGGAGAACACCGGGGAGCTGTTTTTT
TRBV20-1	-	TRBD2	TRBJ2-1	CSARLAEYNEQFF	TGCAGTGCGAGACTAGCGGAGTACAATGAGCAGTTCTTC
TRBV11-2	-	TRBD1	TRBJ2-7	CASSPLPGQALTYEQYF	TGTGCCAGCAGCCCCCTACCCGGACAGGCGTTAACCTACGAGCAGTACTTC
TRBV19	few	-	TRBJ2-1	CASSNSGGTYNEQFF	TGTGCCAGTAGTAACTCGGGGGGCACCTACAATGAGCAGTTCTTC
TRBV4-3	-	-	TRBJ1-5	CASSPSWGQPQHF	TGCGCCAGCAGCCCTAGCTGGGGTCAGCCCCAGCATTTT
TRBV18	few	-	TRBJ2-6	CASSPGPRSGANVLTF	TGTGCCAGCTCACCAGGACCGCGCTCTGGGGCCAACGTCCTGACTTTC
TRBV9	few	TRBD2	TRBJ2-7	CASGPGTSGRRTYEQYF	TGTGCCAGCGGGCCTGGGACTAGCGGGAGAAGAACCTACGAGCAGTACTTC
TRBV7-9	few	TRBD1	TRBJ2-7	CASSATGTGVNEQYF	TGTGCCAGCAGCGCCACCGGGACAGGGGTCAACGAGCAGTACTTC
TRBV4-1	-	TRBD1	TRBJ1-2	CASSPWDRGGYGYTF	TGCGCCAGCAGCCCTTGGGACAGGGGCGGCTATGGCTACACCTTC
TRBV9	-	TRBD1	TRBJ2-7	CASSESGTGLDEQHF	TGTGCCAGCAGCGAGTCCGGGACAGGGCTGGACGAGCAGCACTTC
TRBV7-2	many	TRBD1	TRBJ2-5	CASSPGTEQETQYF	TGTGCCAGCAGCCCAGGGACAGAACAAGAGACCCAGTACTTC
TRBV9	many	-	TRBJ2-3	CASSAGTDTQYF	TGTGCCAGCAGCGCAGGGACAGATACGCAGTATTTT
TRBV10-3	few	-	TRBJ1-3	CAISAYRDNDSGNTIYF	TGTGCCATCAGTGCATACCGGGACAACGACTCTGGAAACACCATATATTTT
TRBV20-1	few	-	TRBJ2-7	CSAVDSATYEQYF	TGCAGTGCTGTGGACTCCGCGACCTACGAGCAGTACTTC
TRBV27	-	-	TRBJ1-1	CASSIAENTEAFF	TGTGCCAGCAGTATCGCAGAGAACACTGAAGCTTTCTTT
TRBV27	many	-	TRBJ2-1	CASSLSIGGYNEQFF	TGTGCCAGCAGTTTATCGATCGGGGGATACAATGAGCAGTTCTTC
TRBV29-1	many	TRBD2	TRBJ2-1	CSALAGNNEQFF	TGCAGCGCACTAGCGGGGAACAATGAGCAGTTCTTC
TRBV7-9	many	TRBD1	TRBJ1-2	CASSRDRPGYTF	TGTGCCAGCAGCCGGGACAGGCCTGGCTACACCTTC
TRBV3-1	few	-	TRBJ2-1	CASSPEGGLADNEQFF	TGTGCCAGCAGCCCGGAGGGTGGGCTAGCAGACAATGAGCAGTTCTTC
TRBV4-3	few	-	TRBJ1-5	CASSQDRGVAYQPQHF	TGCGCCAGCAGCCAAGATCGGGGGGTAGCGTATCAGCCCCAGCATTTT
TRBV19	many	-	TRBJ2-3	CASSVGHTQYF	TGTGCCAGTAGCGTCGGCCATACGCAGTATTTT
TRBV5-5	many	-	TRBJ1-5	CASSFVGQGNQPQHF	TGTGCCAGCAGCTTCGTGGGTCAGGGCAATCAGCCCCAGCATTTT